A single sample gave rise to the 31 T cell receptor beta chains below, sequenced in a study of patients and donors after allogeneic stem cell transplantation. Each CDR3 protein gets one entry after TCRdb re-called the RT-PCR reads with MiXCR. The sample lists about 230,000 distinct CDR3 sequences, 12% to 15% occurring once. Input material: blood, either unsorted or a sorted T cell fraction (not recorded which). These receptors were taken from a human donor who was either an allogeneic HSCT recipient or a stem cell or donor lymphocyte infusion donor (not recorded which). It is not recorded whose cells these are; they may come from a transplant donor.

The chain links TRBV7-8 to TRBJ2-7; D possibly corresponds to TRBD2 (5 bases). Trimming shortened V by 3 bases and J by 2 bases, and 11 bases separated the two germline ends. The CDR3 extends over 14 amino acids. Per the germline V gene, CDR1 is SGHVS and CDR2 is FQNEAQ. The CDR3 bases are TGTGCCAGCAGCTTCAACGACGGGGCCTACGAGCAGTACTTC. The encoded protein is CASSFNDGAYEQYF.

This clonotype showed up just a few times. This CDR3 reads CASSLVHGGALGEQFF. The CDR3 DNA reads as TGTGCCAGCAGTTTAGTGCACGGGGGGGCCCTCGGTGAGCAGTTCTTC. This chain connects TRBV12-3 or TRBV12-4 to TRBJ2-1, with 8 positions matching TRBD2. The J segment lost 9 bases and the V segment lost 1 base, leaving 11 bases of the junction unmatched. CDR3 length: 16 amino acids.

Concerning this clonotype: A read error may account for a junction end that differs from germline. CDR3 amino acids: CASSQDPSGGAQIF. The CDR3 nucleotides read TGCGCCAGCAGCCAAGATCCTAGCGGGGGGGCCCAGATCTTC. The V call is TRBV4-3, the J call TRBJ2-1; TRBD2 matches at 12 bases. Germline CDR1 is LGHNA and CDR2 is YSLEER. The CDR3 length is 14 residues.

V gene TRBV20-1 combines with J gene TRBJ1-1; TRBD1 agrees at 7 bases. The CDR3 length is 18 residues. V gave up 2 bases and J gave up 0 bases; unmatched junction bases: 15. CDR1 is DFQATT and CDR2 is SNEGSKA in the germline V gene (reference sequence). The DNA of the CDR3 is TGCAGTGCTAGACCTCCGGGTGCTCCGGGACAGATGAACACTGAAGCTTTCTTT. It codes for CSARPPGAPGQMNTEAFF.

The chain joins TRBV5-1 to TRBJ2-7; weak D call: TRBD2 (5 bases). The CDR3 loop spans 13 amino acids. Germline V gives CDR1 SGHRS, CDR2 YFSETQ. The V end lost 0 bases, the J end lost 4 bases, and 8 bases lay between the germline ends. In DNA, the CDR3 is TGCGCCAGCAGCTTGGGACTACTGTACGAGCAGTACTTC. Encoded protein: CASSLGLLYEQYF.

The chain joins TRBV6-1 to TRBJ2-1, with 13 bases aligning to TRBD2. The germline V gene encodes CDR1 MNHNS and CDR2 SASEGT. The CDR3 loop spans 19 amino acids. Losses at the gene ends were 6 bases for V and 2 bases for J; bases not matched to a gene: 13. This CDR3 is CASSLTSGGALLPYNEQFF. CDR3 nucleotides: TGTGCCAGCAGCTTAACTAGCGGGGGGGCCTTGTTGCCCTACAATGAGCAGTTCTTC.

J is TRBJ1-3 and V is TRBV3-1; no firm D call. Per germline, CDR1 LGHDT and CDR2 YNNKEL (reference sequence). The V gene lost 1 base and the J gene lost 3 bases, with 10 bases spanning the gap. CDR3 size: 15 residues. The CDR3, as DNA: TGTGCCAGCAGCCAAGGTTCTGCGAATGGAAACACCATATATTTT. Protein sequence: CASSQGSANGNTIYF.

This clonotype has just a few counts. The chain carries TRBV11-3 and TRBJ1-4; D is uncertain. V gave up 3 bases and J gave up 3 bases, with 11 bases separating them. Germline-derived CDR1 and CDR2 are SGHNT and YENEEA. There are 15 residues in the CDR3. CDR3 residues: CASSFRAGANEKLFF. Here the CDR3 DNA reads TGTGCCAGCAGCTTTCGGGCTGGGGCTAATGAAAAACTGTTTTTT. The full variable domain, with the rest looked up from reference TRBV11-3 and TRBJ1-4, is EAGVVQSPRYKIIEKKQPVAFWCNPISGHNTLYWYLQNLGQGPELLIRYENEEAVDDSQLPKDRFSAERLKGVDSTLKIQPAELGDSAVYLCASSFRAGANEKLFFGSGTQLSVL.

The rearrangement links TRBV6-1 to TRBJ2-2, with D unclear. In germline, CDR1 is MNHNS, CDR2 SASEGT. The CDR3 contains 13 residues. Trimming took 7 bases from V and 7 from J, leaving 13 bases between them. The CDR3 is CASTNTRSGELFF. The CDR3 DNA is TGTGCCAGCACCAACACGCGTAGCGGGGAGCTGTTTTTT.

J is TRBJ2-5 and V is TRBV5-4; D is possibly TRBD1 (5 bases). There are 12 residues in the CDR3. V lost 6 bases to trimming and J lost 0 bases, with 6 bases between them. CDR1 SGHNT and CDR2 YYREEE come from the germline V gene (reference sequence). The chain's CDR3 is CASKGNQETQYF. CDR3 DNA: TGTGCCAGCAAGGGGAACCAAGAGACCCAGTACTTC.

The rearrangement links TRBV6-1 to TRBJ1-3, with D perhaps matching TRBD1 (5 bases). Trimming removed 6 bases at V and 7 bases at J, with 13 bases between. This CDR3 spans 13 amino acids. CDR1 is MNHNS, CDR2 SASEGT, per germline. Here the CDR3 DNA reads TGTGCCAGCAGACAAAGGGGCGCCAACACCATATATTTT. Translated, it gives CASRQRGANTIYF.

This chain connects TRBV5-5 to TRBJ2-5, with 8 positions matching TRBD1. The CDR3 consists of 14 residues. After removal of 4 bases from V and 5 bases from J, the junction contained 7 bases not matched to a gene. Germline lookup yields CDR1 SGHKS and CDR2 YYEKEE (reference sequence). The chain's CDR3 is CASSPRTGLETQYF. CDR3 coding DNA: TGTGCCAGCAGCCCCAGGACAGGGCTTGAGACCCAGTACTTC. Together with reference TRBV5-5 and TRBJ2-5, the CDR3 gives the full variable domain: DAGVTQSPTHLIKTRGQQVTLRCSPISGHKSVSWYQQVLGQGPQFIFQYYEKEERGRGNFPDRFSARQFPNYSSELNVNALLLGDSALYLCASSPRTGLETQYFGPGTRLLVL.

The rearrangement links TRBV11-3 to TRBJ1-1, with D perhaps TRBD1 (5 bases). V gave up 1 base and J gave up 7 bases, with 10 bases separating them. Per germline, CDR1 SGHNT and CDR2 YENEEA. The CDR3 has 13 residues. CDR3 nucleotide sequence: TGTGCCAGCAGCTTAGTTCGGGGCTATGAAGCTTTCTTT. Its translation is CASSLVRGYEAFF.

V usage is TRBV20-1 and J usage is TRBJ1-6, with D possibly matching TRBD1 (5 bases). The CDR3 consists of 16 residues. Trimming pared 5 bases from V and 2 bases from J, leaving 16 bases between. CDR1 is DFQATT and CDR2 is SNEGSKA in the germline V gene (reference sequence). The CDR3 region is CSAPSEGSAYNSPLHF. CDR3 sequence (DNA): TGCAGTGCTCCCTCCGAGGGGAGCGCCTATAATTCACCCCTCCACTTT.

This clonotype was counted ten times or more. This chain joins TRBV6-1 and TRBJ1-3, with D perhaps matching TRBD1 (5 bases). V gave up 6 bases and J gave up 2 bases, with 11 bases separating them. The CDR3 is made up of 14 amino acids. The germline CDR1 and CDR2 sequences are MNHNS and SASEGT. CDR3: CASRVSGTGNTIYF. The CDR3 DNA reads TGTGCCAGCAGGGTCTCAGGGACTGGAAACACCATATATTTT.

The chain employs TRBV20-1 and TRBJ1-3, with D hard to call. The CDR3 covers 15 residues. Per germline, CDR1 DFQATT and CDR2 SNEGSKA (reference sequence). Trimming took off 0 bases at V and 0 bases at J, with 9 bases between the two ends. The CDR3 reads CSARDTLSSGNTIYF. The DNA for the CDR3 is TGCAGTGCTAGAGATACACTTAGCTCTGGAAACACCATATATTTT.

The chain has TRBV6-1 and TRBJ1-4, with 7 bases aligning to TRBD1. V shed 5 bases and J 5 bases; nucleotides not matched to a gene: 5. Germline assignment: CDR1 MNHNS and CDR2 SASEGT. The CDR3 is 14 amino acids. CDR3 sequence reads: CASSNRGGNEKLFF. The CDR3 bases are TGTGCCAGCAGTAACAGGGGCGGCAATGAAAAACTGTTTTTT.

This clonotype was observed many times. The chain couples TRBV29-1 to TRBJ1-3; no clear D. In germline, CDR1 is SQVTM, CDR2 ANQGSEA. Trimming took 5 bases from V and 0 from J, leaving 11 bases between them. This CDR3 contains 14 residues. The CDR3 coding sequence is TGCAGCGTTTTGCCTGGGGACTCTGGAAACACCATATATTTT. Encoded protein: CSVLPGDSGNTIYF.

This chain links TRBV20-1 with TRBJ2-1; 11 nucleotides agree with TRBD2. The CDR3 sequence is 15 residues long. Per the germline V gene, CDR1 is DFQATT and CDR2 is SNEGSKA (reference sequence). Trimming cost V 2 bases and J 5 bases; bases outside gene matches: 5. The CDR3 here is CSARTSGGVHNEQFF. In DNA, the CDR3 is TGCAGTGCTAGAACTAGCGGGGGAGTGCACAATGAGCAGTTCTTC.

In its sample, this clonotype was seen a few times. The chain is built from TRBV19 and TRBJ1-2; D may be TRBD1 (5 bases). V was clipped by 6 bases and J by 4 bases, with 18 bases between them. This CDR3 is built from 15 residues. Germline V lookup: CDR1 LNHDA, CDR2 SQIVND (reference sequence). This CDR3 reads CASSLATGQGYGYTF. The CDR3 region has the DNA TGTGCCAGTAGCCTGGCTACAGGTCAGGGCTATGGCTACACCTTC.

The CDR3 loop reads CASSQDLVQSGELFF. As DNA, the CDR3 is TGTGCCAGCAGCCAAGATCTAGTCCAGTCCGGGGAGCTGTTTTTT. V and J are TRBV3-1 and TRBJ2-2; D ambiguous. Trimming cost V 0 bases and J 6 bases, with 11 bases left between them. The CDR3 extends over 15 amino acids. Germline V lookup: CDR1 LGHDT, CDR2 YNNKEL (reference sequence).

This chain uses TRBV7-2 with TRBJ2-2; 7 bases map to TRBD1. Germline V gene sequence: CDR1 SGHTA, CDR2 FQGNSA. The CDR3 totals 16 residues. V gave up 5 bases and J gave up 4 bases; unmatched junction bases: 10. CDR3 residues: CASSPPDRVGTGELFF. CDR3 nucleotide sequence: TGTGCCAGCAGCCCTCCCGACAGGGTAGGCACCGGGGAGCTGTTTTTT.

Many counts were recorded for this clonotype. V usage is TRBV6-1 and J usage is TRBJ1-1; 8 positions match TRBD1. Germline assignment: CDR1 MNHNS and CDR2 SASEGT. Trimming cost V 7 bases and J 1 base; bases outside gene matches: 5. The CDR3 is 14 residues long. The DNA of the CDR3 is TGTGCCAGCACCCCAGGGGGCCAGAACACTGAAGCTTTCTTT. Translation: CASTPGGQNTEAFF.

This clonotype was seen repeatedly, ten times or more. V and J are TRBV6-1 and TRBJ2-5; D may correspond to TRBD1 or TRBD2 (5 bases each). CDR1 and CDR2 from the germline V gene are MNHNS and SASEGT. The germline V and J ends were trimmed by 6 bases and 5 bases, with 19 bases remaining between them. The CDR3 runs 15 residues. CDR3 protein: CASSTEAGDVETQYF. For the CDR3, the DNA is TGTGCCAGCAGCACGGAGGCCGGGGACGTGGAGACCCAGTACTTC.

This clonotype was observed many times. The rearrangement joins TRBV7-2 to TRBJ1-5; D ambiguous. This CDR3 is 12 amino acids long. V gave up 5 bases and J gave up 9 bases, with 11 bases separating them. The germline V gene encodes CDR1 SGHTA and CDR2 FQGNSA. CDR3 coding DNA: TGTGCCAGCAGCCCAAGGGTGGGGCCCCAGCATTTT. As protein: CASSPRVGPQHF.

In this sample, this clonotype turned up a few times. The genes are TRBV10-3 and TRBJ1-2; D is unresolved. Trimming shortened V by 0 bases and J by 2 bases, and 7 bases separated the two germline ends. Looked up from germline, CDR1 is ENHRY and CDR2 is SYGVKD. This CDR3 has 14 amino acids. The CDR3 loop is CAISESIGNYGYTF. The CDR3 coding sequence is TGTGCCATCAGTGAGTCGATAGGGAACTATGGCTACACCTTC.

This clonotype was detected ten times or more. This rearrangement joins TRBV29-1 to TRBJ1-1; TRBD1 is a possible D gene (5 bases). Germline lookup yields CDR1 SQVTM and CDR2 ANQGSEA. The ends were cut back, 0 bases at V and 4 bases at J, with 6 bases in the middle. The CDR3 is 12 amino acids. CDR3 nucleotide sequence: TGCAGCGTTGAAGAAAGGGGCACTGAAGCTTTCTTT. The encoded protein is CSVEERGTEAFF.

This chain joins TRBV6-2 or TRBV6-3 and TRBJ2-1; 7 nucleotides align to TRBD2. J gave up 9 bases and V 2 bases, and 10 bases lay outside the gene matches. The V gene's germline CDR1 is MNHEY and CDR2 SVGEGT. The CDR3 has 15 amino acids. CDR3 DNA sequence: TGTGCCAGCAGTTACGCCGTTGGCGGGAGAGGTGAGCAGTTCTTC. It specifies CASSYAVGGRGEQFF.

The chain carries TRBV4-1 and TRBJ1-1, with D hard to call. The CDR3 contains 17 residues. Looked up from germline, CDR1 is MGHRA and CDR2 is YSYEKL. Trimming pared 0 bases from V and 0 bases from J, leaving 14 bases between. The CDR3 region has the DNA TGCGCCAGCAGCCAAGATCTAGGTTCCAGCTTGAACACTGAAGCTTTCTTT. It encodes CASSQDLGSSLNTEAFF.

This clonotype showed up just a few times. V gene TRBV6-1 combines with J gene TRBJ2-7; TRBD2 aligns across 12 bases. Trimming took 6 bases from V and 5 from J; bases not matched to a gene: 11. Germline CDR1 MNHNS, CDR2 SASEGT. This CDR3 has 16 amino acids. Here the CDR3 reads CASRSWTSGIFDEQYF. The CDR3 DNA sequence: TGTGCCAGCAGATCATGGACTAGCGGGATTTTCGACGAGCAGTACTTC.

The rearrangement links TRBV7-2 to TRBJ2-1; D not certain. The germline V gene encodes CDR1 SGHTA and CDR2 FQGNSA. Trimming removed 1 base at V and 0 bases at J, with 7 bases between. The CDR3 sequence is 15 residues long. The CDR3 DNA follows: TGTGCCAGCAGCTTAGTTAGGGCCTCCTACAATGAGCAGTTCTTC. Translation gives CASSLVRASYNEQFF.